This TCR beta chain originates from a study of blood T cell repertoires in COVID-19 (dated by TCRdb to 2018 to 2020). The study in broad terms: Samples from collaborators originated in the United States, Italy and Spain and spanned both the acute and convalescent phases of COVID-19. The material from the prospective study consisted of cDNA or gDNA derived from T cells, B-cell-depleted T cells, or PBMCs. Subjects who had been exposed to COVID-19, were actively infected with it, or had recovered from it provided the deeply sampled blood TCRbeta repertoires that made up the dataset. A freely available public database, intended as a resource for researchers studying the immune response to SARS-CoV-2, is where the repertoires were released. The samples were drawn from the first 160 participants of the ongoing ImmuneRACE study and from 1,200 or so subjects provided by 6 global collaborators. The sample metadata nearly always contained a de-identified subject ID, COVID-19 status, age in years and sex. Where available, HLA class I and class II types were taken from metadata supplied by the sample provider and were not determined by assay-based typing.

The germline V gene yields SGHRS for CDR1 and YFSETQ for CDR2. There are 14 amino acids in the CDR3, from cysteine to phenylalanine inclusive. Just the 42-base CDR3 DNA is kept, in frame starting at base 1. For this chain, trimming is 4 bases at the V end and 7 bases at the J end, and the number of junction bases without a gene match is 7. Beyond this particular receptor, the publication reports: The quantity of clinical and demographic metadata differed by source and by participant and was supplied without curation.

TCRbeta CDR3 regions were amplified from genomic DNA using the immunoSEQ Assay, a bias-controlled multiplex PCR. In the paper's pipeline: Within the assay, amplification of reference gene primers was used to estimate how many nucleated cells each sample contained. To quantify the absolute abundance of each unique TCRbeta CDR3 rearrangement, sequence reads were collapsed and filtered. Productive Simpson clonality was computed per sample as the square root of Simpson's diversity index over productive rearrangements. TCRdb obtained this table from immuneACCESS and retained in-frame rearrangements with V and J assigned. These tables miss some clones; where compared with another copy, unresolved V genes account for less than half of the shortfall, and the remainder is unexplained. V and J calls and clone size are given by that table; D and trimming were obtained from the DNA. The sample yields approximately 250,000 clones; 65% to 90% were counted once. 8.5% to 9.5% of the sample lies in the top ten.

This clone was recorded a few times. There is no known antigen for this receptor. No base quality information exists; no much larger clone differs at one position. Participants in the prospective study were aged 18 to 89 years, lived in under 30 United States geographic areas, and enrolled through a virtual design. In the prospective study, participants were assigned to cohorts based on the clinical history participants reported in a screening survey and a study questionnaire. Mobile phlebotomists in the prospective study collected whole blood, serum and a nasopharyngeal or oropharyngeal swab from every participant. Participants in the prospective study had the option to provide additional blood draws and questionnaires over a roughly 2-month period. Before DNA extraction, prospective study blood samples were shipped either frozen or at room temperature.

The material sequenced was PBMCs or T cells enriched from blood (not recorded which). This receptor was identified in a woman aged 45 to 65 with acute COVID-19. The chain is encoded by TRBV5-1 joined to TRBJ1-2; 10 bases in between match TRBD1. The CDR3 amino acid sequence is: CASSTDRGGTGYTF. Here is the DNA: TGCGCCAGCAGCACGGACAGGGGGGGAACTGGCTACACCTTC.